This T cell receptor beta chain is from a study of cytotoxic CD8 clonotypes in ibrutinib-treated CLL. Study-level points and caveats: Clonality showed a rise at ibrutinib response that reversed toward baseline at progression.

On this clone: Its antigen remains unknown.

Around 2 micrograms of genomic DNA (from cryopreserved PBMCs) were used for TCR beta libraries. Trimming removed 3 bases from V and 7 bases from J, with 13 bases in between. CDR3 length equals 14 residues. From germline, CDR1 is SGHDN and CDR2 FVKESK. TCRdb's copy holds only in-frame clones and misses some; the assay was immunoSEQ multiplex PCR. The repertoire holds more than 75,000 clones, with roughly three quarters as singletons. The chain is built from TRBV14 and TRBJ2-1; weak D call: TRBD2 (6 bases). The sample was PBMCs, taken after 24 months of ibrutinib treatment. This sequence originates from a human donor with chronic lymphocytic leukemia. The CDR3 loop is CASSHQEGRNEQFF. The CDR3 nucleotides are TGTGCCAGCAGCCACCAGGAGGGGAGGAATGAGCAGTTCTTC.